This T cell receptor (beta chain) was sequenced for a study of blood T cells in healthy people across ages. Primed by a sample-barcoded 5' primer and a J-beta primer mix, a second PCR proceeded for 7 to 11 cycles. From the 5' RACE reads, TCRdb called clonotypes with MiXCR, one entry per CDR3 protein. This sample has 1,100,000 or so distinct CDR3 sequences, with 45% found just once. Per the germline V gene, CDR1 is MNHNY and CDR2 is SVGAGI (reference sequence). This CDR3 has 14 residues. The V end lost 5 bases, the J end lost 2 bases, and 13 bases lay between the germline ends. The rearrangement joins TRBV6-6 to TRBJ2-7, with a tentative D call TRBD1 (5 bases). The TCR originated in an older woman in good health. The sample consisted of blood. CDR3 protein: CASSQGKGPYEQYF. The DNA for the CDR3 is TGTGCCAGCAGTCAGGGTAAAGGCCCCTACGAGCAGTACTTC.